This T cell receptor beta chain came from a study of shared clonotypes between healthy human individuals. Study results and caveats: The authors expected sequencing depth to affect clonotype sharing among donors. Generally, naive subsets (rather than memory subsets) showed larger estimated richness. Lower generation probabilities were found for non-shared clonotypes than for those shared by all four donors. Sampling covered nothing but blood. Tissue TCR repertoires likely differ from those found in blood.

The assay was immunoSEQ multiplex PCR, and TCRdb's table has in-frame clones only and misses some. The sample has about 2.3 million clones; 85% to 95% are singletons. Looked up from germline, CDR1 is SGHNT and CDR2 is YYREEE (reference sequence). Trimming took 1 base from V and 4 from J, leaving 12 bases between them. This CDR3 contains 15 residues. Comment on this clone: The antigen is not known.

The sequence was obtained from a man aged 18 to 30 in good health. Some clones in this sample may be carry-over from other donors' samples. The chain combines TRBV5-4 with TRBJ2-1; possibly TRBD2 for D (5 bases). The sequenced sample was naive CD4+ T cells from PBMCs. Described subset: CD45RA+ positively selected. The CDR3, as DNA: TGTGCCAGCAGCTTGCCTAGCCAGAGATACAATGAGCAGTTCTTC. The encoded protein is CASSLPSQRYNEQFF.